Below, 19 T cell receptor beta chains from the same sample are listed, as sequenced in a study of shared clonotypes between healthy human individuals. Naivety among CD8 cells was defined by CD45RO negativity and positive CCR7 selection, thereby excluding terminally differentiated effector memory CD45RA+ cells. The table came from immunoSEQ multiplex PCR; TCRdb's copy has only in-frame clones and leaves some out. Here the sample spans approximately 600,000 clones, approximately 95% being singletons. Sequenced sample: naive CD8+ T cells sorted from blood. All receptors derive from a woman in her twenties or thirties in good health.

CDR3 DNA sequence: TGTGCCAGTAGTCTAACAAGATTGGGAACCGAGCAGTACTTC. The encoded protein is CASSLTRLGTEQYF. The chain recombines TRBV19 with TRBJ2-7; unclear D gene. The CDR3 totals 14 residues. Germline V gene data show CDR1 as LNHDA and CDR2 as SQIVND (reference sequence). Trimming removed 5 bases from V and 6 bases from J, with 17 bases in between.

The chain uses TRBV5-8 and TRBJ1-2; 8 bases are a match to TRBD1. The CDR3 loop spans 15 amino acids. Germline values: CDR1 SGHTS, CDR2 YDEGEE. With 4 bases clipped from V and 8 bases from J, the junction kept 13 bases outside the gene matches. CDR3 DNA sequence: TGTGCCAGCAGCCCGGAACCGGGACAGGAAATGGGCTACACCTTC. This sequence encodes CASSPEPGQEMGYTF.

This chain uses TRBV4-2 with TRBJ2-7; D possibly corresponds to TRBD2 (5 bases). The CDR3 extends over 15 amino acids. Per germline, CDR1 LGHNA and CDR2 YNFKEQ. With 4 bases removed from V and 7 bases from J, the gap between germline ends came to 20 bases. CDR3 amino acids: CASSLAPVSPGEQYF. For the CDR3, the DNA is TGTGCCAGCAGCCTTGCCCCCGTCTCGCCGGGAGAGCAGTACTTC.

V usage is TRBV21-1 and J usage is TRBJ2-6; the table assigns TRBD1, which was not confirmed against the DNA. TRBV21-1 is a known pseudogene. The CDR3 loop spans 17 amino acids. CDR3 bases: TGTGCCAGCACCCATACGACAGGGGACTCTGGGGCCAACGTCCTGACTTTC. It codes for CASTHTTGDSGANVLTF.

The rearrangement links TRBV7-2 to TRBJ2-1, with TRBD2 as a possible D gene (6 bases). This CDR3 region has 13 residues. Germline V lookup: CDR1 SGHTA, CDR2 FQGNSA. The CDR3 loop is CAGGLATNNEQFF. The CDR3 DNA follows: TGTGCGGGTGGCCTAGCGACGAACAATGAGCAGTTCTTC.

This clone was recorded only once. The rearrangement uses TRBV9 and TRBJ2-3; 7 bases match TRBD2. The trim removed 0 bases at V and 2 bases at J, leaving 3 bases unmatched. The CDR3 runs to 15 residues. Germline lookup yields CDR1 SGDLS and CDR2 YYNGEE. The CDR3 loop is CASSVGAGLTDTQYF. For the CDR3, the DNA is TGTGCCAGCAGCGTAGGAGCGGGGCTCACAGATACGCAGTATTTT.

The CDR3 loop reads CASSPHPTSGADNEQFF. The CDR3 region has the DNA TGTGCCAGCAGCCCGCATCCAACTAGCGGGGCTGACAATGAGCAGTTCTTC. J is TRBJ2-1 and V is TRBV11-3, with 10 bases matching TRBD2. V was clipped by 5 bases and J by 5 bases; unmatched bases: 12. Germline V CDR1 and CDR2: SGHNT, YENEEA. The CDR3 sequence is 17 residues long.

The chain is built from TRBV6-5 and TRBJ2-7, with 8 positions matching TRBD1. The germline gives CDR1 MNHEY, CDR2 SVGAGI. V lost 10 bases to trimming and J lost 2 bases; unmatched junction nucleotides: 13. The length of the CDR3 is 15 residues. The CDR3 nucleotides read TGTGCCACCATGGGGTCCGGACAGGGCCCCTACGAGCAGTACTTC. It is translated as CATMGSGQGPYEQYF.

The V gene is TRBV28, the J gene TRBJ2-7; D perhaps matches TRBD1 (5 bases). The germline CDR1 and CDR2 sequences are MDHEN and SYDVKM. Trimming removed 2 bases from V and 5 bases from J, with 10 bases in between. The length of the CDR3 is 13 residues. CDR3 nucleotides: TGTGCCAGCAGTTTAGCCCCAGGGAACGAGCAGTACTTC. Amino acid sequence: CASSLAPGNEQYF.

A single count supports this clone. The chain links TRBV10-3 to TRBJ2-7; 9 positions agree with TRBD1. The germline V gene has CDR1 ENHRY and CDR2 SYGVKD. The CDR3 consists of 13 residues. V lost 4 bases and J lost 7; bases outside the gene matches: 5. In DNA form, the CDR3 reads TGTGCCATCAGTGGGGACAGGGCGGGGGAGCAGTACTTC. Translated, it gives CAISGDRAGEQYF.

The chain employs TRBV15 and TRBJ2-5; D call uncertain. V lost 4 bases and J 9 bases, leaving 0 bases between the germline ends. This CDR3 spans 8 amino acids. Germline CDR1 is LNHNV and CDR2 is YYDKDF (reference sequence). The CDR3 coding sequence is TGTGCCACCAGCACCCAGTACTTC. Protein sequence: CATSTQYF. Full variable domain (remainder filled in from reference TRBV15 and TRBJ2-5): DAMVIQNPRYQVTQFGKPVTLSCSQTLNHNVMYWYQQKSSQAPKLLFHYYDKDFNNEADTPDNFQSRRPNTSFCFLDIRSPGLGDTAMYLCATSTQYFGPGTRLLVL.

The genes are TRBV7-9 and TRBJ1-3; no firm D call. The CDR3 sequence is 16 residues long. The ends were cut back, 1 base at V and 0 bases at J, with 10 bases in the middle. Germline V gene sequence: CDR1 SEHNR, CDR2 FQNEAQ (reference sequence). The CDR3 spells CASSLEVRGSGNTIYF. The DNA of the CDR3 is TGTGCCAGCAGCTTAGAGGTCCGGGGCTCTGGAAACACCATATATTTT. The full variable domain, with the rest looked up from reference TRBV7-9 and TRBJ1-3, is DTGVSQNPRHKITKRGQNVTFRCDPISEHNRLYWYRQTLGQGPEFLTYFQNEAQLEKSRLLSDRFSAERPKGSFSTLEIQRTEQGDSAMYLCASSLEVRGSGNTIYFGEGSWLTVV.

The table lists this clone with a count of one. This sequence joins TRBV6-6 and TRBJ2-7; D remains ambiguous. Trimming stripped 3 bases from V and 6 bases from J, with 12 bases between. This CDR3 has 13 amino acids. Germline V gene data show CDR1 as MNHNY and CDR2 as SVGAGI (reference sequence). The CDR3 loop reads CASSYFWQAEQYF. Written as DNA, the CDR3 is TGTGCCAGCAGTTATTTTTGGCAGGCCGAGCAGTACTTC.

The chain is built from TRBV6-1 and TRBJ2-7; D gene unclear. CDR3 length equals 13 residues. Germline V gene data show CDR1 as MNHNS and CDR2 as SASEGT. Deletions cut 2 bases from V and 7 bases from J, with 12 bases between. CDR3 amino acids: CASSESAPTEQYF. For the CDR3, the DNA is TGTGCCAGCAGTGAATCCGCTCCAACGGAGCAGTACTTC.

The V gene is TRBV13, the J gene TRBJ2-7, with D unclear. Trimming stripped 6 bases from V and 0 bases from J, with 15 bases between. Per the germline V gene, CDR1 is PRHDT and CDR2 is FYEKMQ (reference sequence). This CDR3 comprises 15 residues. CDR3 protein: CASSSPQMSSYEQYF. CDR3 nucleotides: TGTGCCAGCAGTTCGCCCCAGATGAGCTCCTACGAGCAGTACTTC.

The rearrangement uses TRBV15 and TRBJ1-4; the D gene is possibly TRBD1 (5 bases). The CDR3 loop spans 16 amino acids. Germline V gives CDR1 LNHNV, CDR2 YYDKDF (reference sequence). With 0 bases removed from V and 7 bases from J, the gap between germline ends came to 15 bases. The CDR3 protein is CATSRDRGGGSEKLFF. For the CDR3, the DNA is TGTGCCACCAGCAGAGATCGTGGGGGTGGCAGTGAAAAACTGTTTTTT.

The chain links TRBV5-1 to TRBJ1-1, with a possible D match to TRBD1 (6 bases). The CDR3 is 14 amino acids. V shed 4 bases and J shed 5 bases, with 15 bases lying between them. Germline CDR1 is SGHRS and CDR2 is YFSETQ. CDR3 nucleotide sequence: TGCGCCAGCAGCGCCGCAGGGGCAGGTACTGAAGCTTTCTTT. Protein: CASSAAGAGTEAFF.

V is TRBV2 and J is TRBJ2-2; no reliable D call. Germline V gives CDR1 SNHLY, CDR2 FYNNEI. This CDR3 is 14 amino acids long. The ends were cut back, 6 bases at V and 5 bases at J, with 13 bases in the middle. The CDR3 is CASRGFEGTGELFF. The CDR3 region has the DNA TGTGCCAGCAGAGGCTTCGAAGGTACCGGGGAGCTGTTTTTT.

The CDR3 loop is CASSSPGAGGDEQYF. CDR3 in DNA: TGTGCCAGCAGCTCCCCGGGGGCGGGGGGCGACGAGCAGTACTTC. The genes are TRBV7-9 and TRBJ2-7, with 8 nucleotides matching TRBD2. Germline CDR1 SEHNR, CDR2 FQNEAQ (reference sequence). This CDR3 has 15 amino acids. Trimming at V came to 4 bases and at J to 5 bases, leaving 10 bases not matched to a gene.